This T cell receptor beta chain was documented in a study of molecular identifiers for immune sequencing clone quantification. TCRdb analysed the PCR reads with MiXCR anew, one entry per CDR3 protein. This table has more than 95,000 distinct CDR3 sequences, 20% to 25% appearing once. This CDR3 comprises 16 residues. V lost 1 base to trimming and J lost 4 bases; unmatched junction nucleotides: 8. CDR1 and CDR2 (germline): MDHEN, SYDVKM. The V call is TRBV28, the J call TRBJ2-5, with 8 bases aligning to TRBD1. The clonotype comes from a human donor in good health. Some libraries in this study had Jurkat cell RNA spiked in. The sequenced sample consisted of naive CD8+ T cells from blood, with Jurkat cell RNA spiked in. Subset specified: FACS-sorted CD8+CD4-CCR7+CD45RA+ naive T cells. Here the CDR3 DNA reads TGTGCCAGCAGTTTATCTGAGACAGGGGATGGAGAGACCCAGTACTTC. This translates into CASSLSETGDGETQYF.